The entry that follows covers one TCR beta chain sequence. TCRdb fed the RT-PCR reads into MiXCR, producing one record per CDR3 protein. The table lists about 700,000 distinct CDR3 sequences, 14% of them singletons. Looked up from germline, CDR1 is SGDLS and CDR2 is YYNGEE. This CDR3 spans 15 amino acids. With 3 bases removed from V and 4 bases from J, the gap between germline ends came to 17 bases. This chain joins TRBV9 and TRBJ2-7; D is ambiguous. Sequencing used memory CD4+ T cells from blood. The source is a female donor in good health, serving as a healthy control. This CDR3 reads CASSETLAGLYEQYF. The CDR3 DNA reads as TGTGCCAGCAGCGAAACCTTGGCAGGCCTGTACGAGCAGTACTTC.